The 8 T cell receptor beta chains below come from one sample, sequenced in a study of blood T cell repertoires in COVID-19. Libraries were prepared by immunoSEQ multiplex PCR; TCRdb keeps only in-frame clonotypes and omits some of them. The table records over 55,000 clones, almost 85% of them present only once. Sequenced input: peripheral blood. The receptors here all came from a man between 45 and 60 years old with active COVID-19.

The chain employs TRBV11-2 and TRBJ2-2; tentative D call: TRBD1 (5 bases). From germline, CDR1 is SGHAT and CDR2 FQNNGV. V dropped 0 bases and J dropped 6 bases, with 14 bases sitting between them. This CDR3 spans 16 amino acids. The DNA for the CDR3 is TGTGCCAGCAGCTTAGACTCATGGACACCTCCCGGGGAGCTGTTTTTT. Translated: CASSLDSWTPPGELFF.

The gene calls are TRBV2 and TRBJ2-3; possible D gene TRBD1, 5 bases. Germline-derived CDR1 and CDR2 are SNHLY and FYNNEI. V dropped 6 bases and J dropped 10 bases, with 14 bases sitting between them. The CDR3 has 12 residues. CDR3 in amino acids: CASRDDSLSQYF. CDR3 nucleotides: TGTGCCAGCAGAGATGACAGTCTTTCGCAGTATTTT.

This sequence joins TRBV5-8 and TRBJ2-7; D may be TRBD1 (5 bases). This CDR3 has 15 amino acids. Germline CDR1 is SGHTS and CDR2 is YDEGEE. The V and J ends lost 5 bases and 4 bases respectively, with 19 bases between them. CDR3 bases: TGTGCCAGCAGACCCCTAGGCAGGGATCTGTACGAGCAGTACTTC. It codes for CASRPLGRDLYEQYF.

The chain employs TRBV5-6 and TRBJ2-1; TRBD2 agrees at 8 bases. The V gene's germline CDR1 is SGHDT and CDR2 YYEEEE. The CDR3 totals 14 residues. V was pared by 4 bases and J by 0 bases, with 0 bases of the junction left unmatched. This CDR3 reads CASSRGGSYNEQFF. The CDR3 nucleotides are TGTGCCAGCAGCCGGGGGGGCTCCTACAATGAGCAGTTCTTC.

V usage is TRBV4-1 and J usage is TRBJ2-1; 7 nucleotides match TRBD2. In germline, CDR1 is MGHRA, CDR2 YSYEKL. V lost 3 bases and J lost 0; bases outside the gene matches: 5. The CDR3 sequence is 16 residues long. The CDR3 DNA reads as TGCGCCAGCAGCCAGACCCGCGGGAGCTCCTACAATGAGCAGTTCTTC. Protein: CASSQTRGSSYNEQFF.

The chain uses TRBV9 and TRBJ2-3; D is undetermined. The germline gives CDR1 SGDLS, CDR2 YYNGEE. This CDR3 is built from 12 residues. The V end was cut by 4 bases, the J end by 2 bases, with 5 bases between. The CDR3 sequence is CASSSLTDTQYF. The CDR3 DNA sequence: TGTGCCAGCAGCTCCCTCACAGATACGCAGTATTTT.

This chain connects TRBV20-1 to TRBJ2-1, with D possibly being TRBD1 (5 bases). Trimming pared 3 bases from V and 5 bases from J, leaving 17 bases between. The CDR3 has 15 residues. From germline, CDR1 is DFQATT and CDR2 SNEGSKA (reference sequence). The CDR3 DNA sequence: TGCAGTGCTAGTGACCCCAGTGGGGCCCACAATGAGCAGTTCTTC. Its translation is CSASDPSGAHNEQFF.

The CDR3 sequence: CASSPELLETQYF. CDR3 nucleotide sequence: TGTGCCAGCTCCCCCGAGTTGTTAGAGACCCAGTACTTC. The chain is built from TRBV18 and TRBJ2-5; D call uncertain. CDR3 length: 13 residues. Germline lookup yields CDR1 KGHSH and CDR2 LQKENI. The V gene lost 6 bases and the J gene lost 4 bases, with 12 bases spanning the gap.